This T cell receptor (beta chain) was observed in a study of T cells after yellow fever vaccination. Study-level points and caveats: FACS-sorted repertoires might harbor abundant contaminating clonotypes from the bulk population. The booster saw the reappearance of most primary-vaccination clones (roughly 96% CD4, roughly 90% CD8).

CDR3 length: 16 residues. Germline loops: CDR1 DFQATT, CDR2 SNEGSKA (reference sequence). Comment on this clonotype: Its antigen is still unknown. It may be a read error: a sequence one base away is much more abundant.

One entry per CDR3 protein results from TCRdb running MiXCR on the 5' RACE reads. Of about 320,000 distinct CDR3 sequences listed, 4% to 5.5% were seen once; the top ten hold just under 20%. The origin of this receptor is a man younger than 30 who received the YFV17D yellow fever vaccine. The chain recombines TRBV20-1 with TRBJ2-2, with TRBD2 matching 10 bases. The source material was PBMCs, sampled 15 days after the yellow fever booster vaccination. CDR3 bases: TGCATTGCTAGGACCACCGGGACTAGCGTTGGCGGGGAGCTGTTTTTT. Protein sequence: CIARTTGTSVGGELFF.